The rows below give T cell receptor beta chains drawn from one sample of a study of identifying expanded T cells in peripheral blood. The repertoire was sequenced with immunoSEQ multiplex PCR; TCRdb's copy has only in-frame clones and lacks some. The data show about 100,000 clones, more than 85% seen once. The sample was blood. The receptors originated from a person aged 18 to 69 in good health. The CDR3 runs from the conserved cysteine through the conserved F or W. Fields, in order: V gene, D gene, J gene, clone size, CDR3 DNA, CDR3 protein. The D gene is left open where the match is weak. A clone size is listed for some rows: how often the clone was seen (once, few, many), or a class if it is expanded.

v_gene: TRBV9; d_gene: NA; j_gene: TRBJ1-2; abundance: NA; CDR3nt: TGTGCCAGCAGCGTATGGTTCGGGTCACATTATGGCTACACCTTC; CDR3aa: CASSVWFGSHYGYTF
v_gene: TRBV9; d_gene: TRBD1; j_gene: TRBJ2-7; abundance: NA; CDR3nt: TGTGCCAGCAGCGTACAGACAGGGGGCGGCGAGCAGTACTTC; CDR3aa: CASSVQTGGGEQYF
v_gene: TRBV7-2; d_gene: TRBD1; j_gene: TRBJ1-1; abundance: once; CDR3nt: TGTGCCAGCAGCTCTAGGCAGGGGGCATTCTGGGCTTTCTTT; CDR3aa: CASSSRQGAFWAFF
v_gene: TRBV7-2; d_gene: TRBD2; j_gene: TRBJ2-7; abundance: NA; CDR3nt: TGTGCCAGCAGCTGGGGACTATTTTCCTACGAGCAGTACTTC; CDR3aa: CASSWGLFSYEQYF
v_gene: TRBV29-1; d_gene: NA; j_gene: TRBJ1-4; abundance: NA; CDR3nt: TGCAGCGTTGGGCGGGCCAGGGGTGATGAAAAACTGTTTTTT; CDR3aa: CSVGRARGDEKLFF
v_gene: TRBV4-3; d_gene: NA; j_gene: TRBJ2-1; abundance: NA; CDR3nt: TGCGCCAGCAGCCATCCTGGGGACGGGGCTAACTACAATGAGCAGTTCTTC; CDR3aa: CASSHPGDGANYNEQFF
v_gene: TRBV7-8; d_gene: NA; j_gene: TRBJ1-1; abundance: NA; CDR3nt: TGTGCCAGCAGTTTGTGGCGGACGAACACTGAGGCTTTCTTT; CDR3aa: CASSLWRTNTEAFF
v_gene: TRBV28; d_gene: NA; j_gene: TRBJ2-1; abundance: NA; CDR3nt: TGTGCCAGCAGTCGTTTAGTGGGAAAAGCCTACAATGAGCAGTTCTTC; CDR3aa: CASSRLVGKAYNEQFF
v_gene: TRBV7-2; d_gene: NA; j_gene: TRBJ2-1; abundance: NA; CDR3nt: TGTGCCAGCAGCCGCTGGAGGCCTGAGCAGTTCTTC; CDR3aa: CASSRWRPEQFF
v_gene: TRBV11-2; d_gene: NA; j_gene: TRBJ1-1; abundance: NA; CDR3nt: TGTGCCAGCAGCTTCGAGGTTAGCACTGAAGCTTTCTTT; CDR3aa: CASSFEVSTEAFF
v_gene: TRBV29-1; d_gene: NA; j_gene: TRBJ2-2; abundance: NA; CDR3nt: TGCAGCGTTAGTAAGGGAGGAGACGGGGAGCTGTTTTTT; CDR3aa: CSVSKGGDGELFF
v_gene: TRBV7-8; d_gene: NA; j_gene: TRBJ1-2; abundance: NA; CDR3nt: TGTGCCAGCAGCTTACATTGGAGCTATGGCTACACCTTC; CDR3aa: CASSLHWSYGYTF
v_gene: TRBV12-5; d_gene: NA; j_gene: TRBJ2-3; abundance: once; CDR3nt: TGTGCTAGTGGCGAGGGACCAGATACGCAGTATTTT; CDR3aa: CASGEGPDTQYF
v_gene: TRBV5-1; d_gene: TRBD2; j_gene: TRBJ2-5; abundance: NA; CDR3nt: TGCGCCAGCAGCGGACGCGGGGGGACAAACCAAGAGACCCAGTACTTC; CDR3aa: CASSGRGGTNQETQYF
v_gene: TRBV7-9; d_gene: NA; j_gene: TRBJ1-6; abundance: few; CDR3nt: TGTGCCAGCAGCTTAGGGACCCATTCACCCCTCCACTTT; CDR3aa: CASSLGTHSPLHF
v_gene: TRBV9; d_gene: NA; j_gene: TRBJ1-3; abundance: NA; CDR3nt: TGTGCCAGCAGCGTCCAAAACGGAAACACCATATATTTT; CDR3aa: CASSVQNGNTIYF
v_gene: TRBV10-3; d_gene: TRBD1; j_gene: TRBJ1-1; abundance: few; CDR3nt: TGTGCCATCAGCGGACAGGGAAACACTGAAGCTTTCTTT; CDR3aa: CAISGQGNTEAFF
v_gene: TRBV7-9; d_gene: NA; j_gene: TRBJ2-2; abundance: NA; CDR3nt: TGTGCCAGCATCCCCCCGTGGGGGACCGGGGAGCTGTTTTTT; CDR3aa: CASIPPWGTGELFF
v_gene: TRBV9; d_gene: NA; j_gene: TRBJ1-4; abundance: once; CDR3nt: TGTGCCAGCAGCCCACTGGCAGGGACGGAAAAACTGTTTTTT; CDR3aa: CASSPLAGTEKLFF
v_gene: TRBV6-6; d_gene: NA; j_gene: TRBJ2-2; abundance: NA; CDR3nt: TGTGCCAGCACCGGGACTCTTCGAAAGGACACCGGGGAGCTGTTTTTT; CDR3aa: CASTGTLRKDTGELFF
v_gene: TRBV5-1; d_gene: NA; j_gene: TRBJ1-1; abundance: NA; CDR3nt: TGCGCCAGCAGCTTGTATGTCGACCTGAACACTGAAGCTTTCTTT; CDR3aa: CASSLYVDLNTEAFF
v_gene: TRBV27; d_gene: NA; j_gene: TRBJ1-2; abundance: NA; CDR3nt: TGTGCCACCCGGACAGCCTTGGGCTACACCTTC; CDR3aa: CATRTALGYTF
v_gene: TRBV28; d_gene: TRBD2; j_gene: TRBJ2-3; abundance: NA; CDR3nt: TGTGCCAGCAGTCCTAGCGCAGCGGGGGACGGCGCAGATACGCAGTATTTT; CDR3aa: CASSPSAAGDGADTQYF
v_gene: TRBV29-1; d_gene: TRBD1; j_gene: TRBJ2-5; abundance: NA; CDR3nt: TGCAGCTCTAGGACAGGCCTACAAGAGACCCAGTACTTC; CDR3aa: CSSRTGLQETQYF
v_gene: TRBV7-9; d_gene: NA; j_gene: TRBJ1-2; abundance: few; CDR3nt: TGTGCCAGCAGCTTAGCCGGGACGGTCAACTATGGCTACACCTTC; CDR3aa: CASSLAGTVNYGYTF
v_gene: TRBV19; d_gene: TRBD1; j_gene: TRBJ1-5; abundance: NA; CDR3nt: TGTGCCAGTACCTCTACAGGGGCTAGCAATCAGCCCCAGCATTTT; CDR3aa: CASTSTGASNQPQHF
v_gene: TRBV6-6; d_gene: NA; j_gene: TRBJ2-7; abundance: NA; CDR3nt: TGTGCCAGCAGTAGGGAGTACGAGCAGTACTTC; CDR3aa: CASSREYEQYF
v_gene: TRBV6-5; d_gene: NA; j_gene: TRBJ1-1; abundance: NA; CDR3nt: TGTGCCAGCACTCGAGGCACTGAAGCTTTCTTT; CDR3aa: CASTRGTEAFF
v_gene: TRBV28; d_gene: TRBD1; j_gene: TRBJ2-7; abundance: NA; CDR3nt: TGTGCCAGCAGTACAGGACAGGGTCCCTACGAGCAGTACTTC; CDR3aa: CASSTGQGPYEQYF